The sequence of this TCR beta chain was determined in a study of Ad26.COV2.S vaccination and SARS-CoV-2 variants (dated by TCRdb to the early 2020s). Background on the whole study: Vaccine-arm donors were drawn from COV1001, a multicentre, randomized, double-blind, placebo-controlled phase I-IIa trial of Ad26.COV2.S in healthy adults. Ad26.COV2.S was administered intramuscularly at 5 x 10^10 or 1 x 10^11 viral particles, either as a single shot or as two shots given 56 days apart. The specificity and breadth of SARS-CoV-2-reactive T cell receptors after Ad26.COV2.S vaccination were assessed by TCRbeta repertoire sequencing. The TCR-sequenced set comprised approximately 30 samples: some 20 Ad26.COV2.S vaccine recipients, 5 placebo recipients and 8 SARS-CoV-2 convalescent individuals. Participants in the trial were split at random into five groups of five each, receiving low-dose or high-dose Ad26.COV2.S once or twice, or else placebo on both occasions. Investigators did not know the trial group allocation while performing experiments and assessing outcomes.

Of note for this clone: Its specific antigen is unknown. One base away there is no much larger clone; base qualities are not given.

From V the trimming removes 5 bases and from J it removes 10 bases, while the gene matches leave 1 base of the junction unaccounted for. Sequences MNHEY (CDR1) and SVGAGI (CDR2) are obtained from the germline V gene. Measured from the cysteine to the phenylalanine, the CDR3 is 12 residues long. Kept here is only the CDR3 DNA, which spans 36 bases and is read in frame from base 1. Broader findings and caveats from the paper: The authors noted that total T cell responses may have been underestimated by the TCR breadth and depth analyses. Spike-specific TCR breadth was higher in Ad26.COV2.S recipients than in placebo recipients (P = 0.0014). Substantial breadth of spike-specific CD8+ and CD4+ T cell responses was reported after vaccination. Comparable non-spike TCR breadth was observed between vaccine and placebo recipients, consistent with only spike being contained in the vaccine. The study was not powered to compare responses between vaccine doses or regimens.

TCRbeta CDR3 regions were sequenced with the immunoSEQ Assay. After extraction, genomic DNA underwent amplification by bias-controlled multiplex PCR, followed by high-throughput sequencing. The authors' pipeline ran thus. To quantify the absolute abundance of every unique TCRbeta CDR3 region, sequences were collapsed and filtered. T cell fraction was estimated by normalization of TCRbeta template counts to usable DNA, with usable DNA being measured through amplification of reference genes present in all nucleated cells. Repertoire TCRs were annotated as SARS-CoV-2-specific by exact matching of V gene, CDR3 amino acid sequence and J gene to a known reactive TCR set. The reference SARS-CoV-2 TCR set came from MIRA and was filtered for enrichment in COVID-19-positive ImmuneCODE repertoires, removing public or cross-reactive TCRs. Based on the MIRA antigens, annotated TCRs were further analysed at the level of specific ORF or position within ORF. Breadth was defined as annotated unique rearrangements over total unique productive rearrangements; depth was the summed frequency of those rearrangements. Group comparisons of TCR breadth used two-sided Wilcoxon rank-sum tests. TCRdb obtained this table from immuneACCESS and retained in-frame rearrangements with V and J assigned. These tables miss some clones; where compared with another copy, unresolved V genes account for less than half of the shortfall, and the remainder is unexplained. Clonal size and the V and J genes are those of that table, whereas D and trimming came from the DNA. This sample comprises more than 350,000 clones, 80% to 95% of them detected only once. Jointly, the top ten make up less than 15% of the sample.

The sample's treatment or condition label is to be understood as: some 20 received Ad26.COV2.S at low or high dose, single or two shots; about 5 received placebo; per-sample allocation not given. Repertoires of vaccine and placebo recipients were sequenced from samples taken on day 63 after the first injection. Cohort 1b enrolled fewer than 30 adults aged 18-55 years at a single site in Boston, USA, between 29 July and 7 August 2020. Ad26.COV2.S was a replication-incompetent adenovirus type 26 vector expressing a prefusion-stabilized SARS-CoV-2 spike protein from the original Wuhan strain. The sequencing used peripheral blood, collected in a trial of Ad26.COV2.S vaccine versus placebo. The V and J genes are TRBV6-5 and TRBJ2-1; TRBD1 agrees with 11 junctional bases. The TCR originated in a person between 18 and 59 years old who received the Ad26.COV2.S COVID-19 vaccine or a placebo. CDR3 region: CASSRDRGEQFF. The nucleotide sequence reads TGTGCCAGCAGTCGGGACAGGGGGGAGCAGTTCTTC.